This T cell receptor beta chain was sequenced for a study of blood T cell repertoires in COVID-19. At the level of the study: Sample material is recorded as cDNA or gDNA derived from T cells, B-cell-depleted T cells, or PBMCs.

Assay: immunoSEQ multiplex PCR; the TCRdb copy retains only in-frame clones and omits some. Among 110,000 to 150,000 clones listed, around 84% were seen once. CDR1 is SGHRS, CDR2 YFSETQ, per germline. This CDR3 has 15 amino acids. Trimming removed 0 bases from V and 7 bases from J; junction bases left unmatched: 2. The rearrangement links TRBV5-1 to TRBJ2-1; 12 positions agree with TRBD2. The source material was peripheral blood. This clonotype was obtained from a human donor in a cohort sampled during active COVID-19. CDR3 sequence: CASSLASGRGNEQFF. DNA of the CDR3: TGCGCCAGCAGCTTGGCTAGCGGGAGGGGGAATGAGCAGTTCTTC.